The clone carrying this T cell receptor beta chain showed up many times. The data are from a study of identical twins. V was pared by 1 base and J by 7 bases, with 7 bases of the junction left unmatched. Germline assignment: CDR1 SGHTA and CDR2 FQGNSA. The CDR3 is 16 amino acids. Template switching, a step in the protocol, added a universal primer site, and cDNA carried unique molecular identifiers. TCRdb used MiXCR to reprocess the 5' RACE reads, holding one entry per CDR3 protein. The sample lists 400,000 to 500,000 distinct CDR3 sequences, 18% occurring once. The sequencing sample was made of naive T cells sorted from blood. The clonotype was recovered from a man aged 50-59 years in good health. The J gene is TRBJ2-5, the V gene TRBV7-2; 12 positions agree with TRBD2. CDR3 sequence reads: CASSLGSSGGGWTQYF. CDR3 bases: TGTGCCAGCAGCTTAGGATCTAGCGGGGGGGGATGGACCCAGTACTTC.